This TCR beta chain came from a study of shared clonotypes between healthy human individuals. Study-level points and caveats: There were few donors, and this limited the genetic and exposure-history diversity represented. Clonotype sharing among donors was thought likely to change with sequencing depth. Only blood underwent sampling, and tissue repertoires likely differ.

Sequencing on ten immunoSEQ deep assay plates was performed for unsorted PBMC DNA. Sequencing used immunoSEQ multiplex PCR; TCRdb keeps in-frame clones, though not all of them. The table lists about 500,000 clones, more than 70% of them singletons, with around 12% in the top ten. Regarding this clone: Its antigen is undetermined.

This CDR3 spans 13 amino acids. V dropped 1 base and J dropped 3 bases, with 7 bases sitting between them. The germline V gene encodes CDR1 SEHNR and CDR2 FQNEAQ (reference sequence). The sequenced sample was PBMCs. The receptor comes from a woman between 35 and 50 years old in good health. Some clones in this sample may be carry-over from other donors' samples. This chain links TRBV7-9 with TRBJ2-7, with unresolved D. The CDR3 sequence: CASSLEGLYEQYF. The CDR3 bases are TGTGCCAGCAGCTTAGAAGGGCTCTACGAGCAGTACTTC.